A single sample is the source of the 15 T cell receptor beta chains below, sequenced in a study of T cells in Graves' hyperthyroidism and ophthalmopathy. The investigators amplified TCR beta CDR3 regions from RNA transcripts. With the HTBI primer set, the TCR CDR3 went through a first round of RT-PCR. TCRdb recomputed calls from the multiplex PCR reads with MiXCR, one row per CDR3 protein. Found here are 240,000 or so distinct CDR3 sequences, roughly 17% of them singletons; the top ten hold more than 25%. What was sequenced was blood. All receptors come from a woman under 30 with Graves' ophthalmopathy.

This chain links TRBV11-2 with TRBJ2-3; 7 positions match TRBD1. Losses at the gene ends were 5 bases for V and 4 bases for J; bases not matched to a gene: 9. Germline CDR1 SGHAT, CDR2 FQNNGV. This CDR3 spans 15 amino acids. The DNA of the CDR3 is TGTGCCAGCAGCGTCACAGGGGCCAGCGCAGATACGCAGTATTTT. This translates into CASSVTGASADTQYF. The variable domain in full, completed from reference TRBV11-2 and TRBJ2-3, reads EAGVAQSPRYKIIEKRQSVAFWCNPISGHATLYWYQQILGQGPKLLIQFQNNGVVDDSQLPKDRFSAERLKGVDSTLKIQPAKLEDSAVYLCASSVTGASADTQYFGPGTRLTVL.

The V gene is TRBV7-2, the J gene TRBJ2-7; 16 nucleotides agree with TRBD2. From germline, CDR1 is SGHTA and CDR2 FQGNSA. The CDR3 is 15 amino acids. Trimming took 6 bases from V and 5 from J; bases not matched to a gene: 4. CDR3 protein: CASRRGTSGGDEQYF. CDR3 bases: TGTGCCAGCAGAAGGGGGACTAGCGGGGGGGACGAGCAGTACTTC.

In its sample, this clonotype was seen many times. This chain uses TRBV27 with TRBJ1-2; tentative D call: TRBD1 (5 bases). Trimming left V 6 bases short and J 4 bases short, with 12 bases between. This CDR3 is 13 amino acids long. The germline CDR1 and CDR2 sequences are MNHEY and SMNVEV (reference sequence). CDR3 amino acids: CASSPGGVYGYTF. The CDR3 DNA sequence: TGTGCCAGCAGCCCTGGAGGGGTCTATGGCTACACCTTC.

The CDR3: CASSLDIGEQPQHF. CDR3 nucleotide sequence: TGTGCCAGCAGCTTGGATATAGGGGAACAGCCCCAGCATTTT. The chain combines TRBV5-4 with TRBJ1-5; perhaps TRBD1 as D (5 bases). The length of the CDR3 is 14 residues. Germline V lookup: CDR1 SGHNT, CDR2 YYREEE (reference sequence). V gave up 0 bases and J gave up 7 bases, with 11 bases separating them.

This clonotype was detected many times. The chain employs TRBV5-5 and TRBJ2-3; unclear D gene. The CDR3 has 14 amino acids. In germline, CDR1 is SGHKS, CDR2 YYEKEE (reference sequence). Trimming removed 3 bases at V and 3 bases at J, with 11 bases between. The CDR3, as DNA: TGTGCCAGCAGCTACCACCGAGCAACAGATACGCAGTATTTT. Encoded protein: CASSYHRATDTQYF. Based on the CDR3 plus reference TRBV5-5 and TRBJ2-3, the full variable domain is DAGVTQSPTHLIKTRGQQVTLRCSPISGHKSVSWYQQVLGQGPQFIFQYYEKEERGRGNFPDRFSARQFPNYSSELNVNALLLGDSALYLCASSYHRATDTQYFGPGTRLTVL.

The chain links TRBV12-3 or TRBV12-4 to TRBJ1-1, with 9 nucleotides matching TRBD1. CDR3 size: 14 residues. The ends lost 5 bases at V and 7 bases at J; junction bases unmatched: 8. DNA for the CDR3: TGTGCCAGCAGTACTCGGGACAGGGCGAGTGAAGCTTTCTTT. The encoded protein is CASSTRDRASEAFF.

This clonotype was detected ten times or more. This chain connects TRBV11-3 to TRBJ2-1, with a weak D call TRBD1 (5 bases). The CDR3 sequence is 14 residues long. CDR1 and CDR2 (germline): SGHNT, YENEEA. V was cut by 3 bases and J by 5 bases, with 11 bases left in between. CDR3 sequence (DNA): TGTGCCAGCAGCTTTAGGGGCCGGGACAATGAGCAGTTCTTC. Translating it yields CASSFRGRDNEQFF.

In regard to this clonotype: Given a much more abundant clone one base away, this may be a read error. J is TRBJ2-7 and V is TRBV27, with 7 bases lining up with TRBD2. The CDR3 length is 16 residues. J lost 4 bases, V lost 9 bases, and 18 bases had no gene match. Germline V gene data show CDR1 as MNHEY and CDR2 as SMNVEV (reference sequence). CDR3 protein: CARRITLGGGLYEQYF. CDR3 nucleotides: TGTGCCAGGAGGATTACCCTGGGGGGAGGGCTTTACGAGCAGTACTTC.

A remark on this clonotype: A read error may explain this, as a much larger clone is one base away. This chain uses TRBV27 with TRBJ1-4; TRBD1 aligns across 8 bases. Unmatched junction bases numbered 9, after V lost 4 bases and J lost 8 bases. The CDR3 spans 15 residues. Looked up from germline, CDR1 is MNHEY and CDR2 is SMNVEV (reference sequence). In DNA form, the CDR3 reads TGTGCCAGCAGTTCGCAGACAGGGGTTAAGGAAAAACTGTTTTTT. Its protein is CASSSQTGVKEKLFF. The full variable domain, its missing parts supplied by reference TRBV27 and TRBJ1-4, is EAQVTQNPRYLITVTGKKLTVTCSQNMNHEYMSWYRQDPGLGLRQIYYSMNVEVTDKGDVPEGYKVSRKEKRNFPLILESPSPNQTSLYFCASSSQTGVKEKLFFGSGTQLSVL.

This clonotype was observed at least ten times. The chain joins TRBV27 to TRBJ2-2, with 11 positions matching TRBD2. After removal of 6 bases from V and 3 bases from J, the junction contained 3 bases not matched to a gene. The CDR3 runs 15 residues. Germline CDR1 MNHEY, CDR2 SMNVEV (reference sequence). CDR3 sequence: CASRSGLADTGELFF. The CDR3, as DNA: TGTGCCAGCAGATCGGGACTAGCGGACACCGGGGAGCTGTTTTTT.

This clonotype has more than one count but fewer than ten. This chain uses TRBV10-2 with TRBJ1-1; D unclear. V was clipped by 7 bases and J by 5 bases, with 14 bases between them. CDR1 WSHSY and CDR2 SAAADI come from the germline V gene. This CDR3 is built from 13 residues. Here the CDR3 DNA reads TGCGCCAGCACCAGCGGAGTCCGGACTGAAGCTTTCTTT. Translation: CASTSGVRTEAFF.

Ten or more counts support this clonotype. The chain has TRBV28 and TRBJ1-2; 8 nucleotides match TRBD1. This CDR3 contains 19 residues. CDR1 is MDHEN, CDR2 SYDVKM, per germline. Trimming removed 3 bases from V and 1 base from J; junction bases left unmatched: 16. In DNA form, the CDR3 reads TGTGCCAGCAGTTTGGTTGTTGAGGCCCGTGACAGGGGTAACTATGGCTACACCTTC. Translating gives CASSLVVEARDRGNYGYTF.

In this sample, this clonotype turned up many times. J is TRBJ1-2 and V is TRBV20-1, with TRBD1 matching over 7 bases. V lost 1 base to trimming and J lost 5 bases; unmatched junction nucleotides: 4. The CDR3 sequence is 13 residues long. Germline V gives CDR1 DFQATT, CDR2 SNEGSKA (reference sequence). The CDR3 protein is CSARAGQRYGYTF. CDR3 nucleotides: TGCAGTGCTAGAGCGGGACAGCGATATGGCTACACCTTC.

The rearrangement links TRBV11-3 to TRBJ1-3; perhaps TRBD1 as D (5 bases). V dropped 1 base and J dropped 4 bases, with 14 bases sitting between them. This CDR3 spans 16 amino acids. CDR1 SGHNT and CDR2 YENEEA come from the germline V gene. The DNA of the CDR3 is TGTGCCAGCAGCTTAGTCCCAGGGACGTGGGGAAACACCATATATTTT. As protein: CASSLVPGTWGNTIYF.

This clonotype appeared many times. J is TRBJ2-5 and V is TRBV12-3 or TRBV12-4; D unclear. V shed 3 bases and J shed 5 bases, with 10 bases lying between them. The CDR3 covers 13 residues. The CDR3 is CASSFYGGETQYF. The DNA of the CDR3 is TGTGCCAGCAGTTTCTACGGCGGCGAGACCCAGTACTTC.